The TCR beta chain described here comes from a study of blood T cell repertoires in COVID-19. Sequencing was performed with immunoSEQ multiplex PCR; in TCRdb, only in-frame clones are kept and a portion is missing. The sample lists 95,000 to 150,000 clones; roughly 84% were seen once. CDR1 LNHDA and CDR2 SQIVND come from the germline V gene (reference sequence). The V gene lost 2 bases and the J gene lost 6 bases, with 11 bases spanning the gap. The CDR3 sequence is 14 residues long. The receptor was derived from a woman aged 25 to 39 who had recovered from COVID-19. The chain recombines TRBV19 with TRBJ1-5; D unresolved. The sample was PBMCs or T cells enriched from blood (not recorded which). As DNA, the CDR3 is TGTGCCAGTAGTATAAGGACGGGAGGTCAGCCCCAGCATTTT. It specifies CASSIRTGGQPQHF. Based on the CDR3 plus reference TRBV19 and TRBJ1-5, the full variable domain is DGGITQSPKYLFRKEGQNVTLSCEQNLNHDAMYWYRQDPGQGLRLIYYSQIVNDFQKGDIAEGYSVSREKKESFPLTVTSAQKNPTAFYLCASSIRTGGQPQHFGDGTRLSIL.